This entry concerns a single TCR beta chain. Its antigen is not known. These data belong to a study of T cells after posttransplantation cyclophosphamide. Treatment was busulfan-fludarabine conditioning, a marrow graft, and cyclophosphamide on days +3 and +4. V shed 3 bases, J shed 9 bases, and the junction held 11 bases outside the gene matches. The germline gives CDR1 KGHSH, CDR2 LQKENI. This CDR3 comprises 15 residues. Sequencing used immunoSEQ multiplex PCR; TCRdb keeps in-frame clones, though not all of them. The table lists 2,500 to 3,500 clones, less than 70% of them singletons. The study's findings and limits: Later blood repertoires were often dominated by clones from the donor CD8+ memory compartment.

The rearrangement uses TRBV18 and TRBJ1-3; 7 bases align to TRBD1. The sequence was obtained from a male patient between 60 and 69 years old who received an allogeneic stem cell transplant from a related donor and was CMV-positive. Some T cells may be supplied by the graft donor. Material: PBMCs, obtained 30 days after allogeneic stem cell transplant with posttransplant cyclophosphamide. The CDR3 is CASSPRDSSIGTIYF. CDR3 sequence (DNA): TGTGCCAGCTCACCTAGGGACAGCAGTATTGGCACCATATATTTT.